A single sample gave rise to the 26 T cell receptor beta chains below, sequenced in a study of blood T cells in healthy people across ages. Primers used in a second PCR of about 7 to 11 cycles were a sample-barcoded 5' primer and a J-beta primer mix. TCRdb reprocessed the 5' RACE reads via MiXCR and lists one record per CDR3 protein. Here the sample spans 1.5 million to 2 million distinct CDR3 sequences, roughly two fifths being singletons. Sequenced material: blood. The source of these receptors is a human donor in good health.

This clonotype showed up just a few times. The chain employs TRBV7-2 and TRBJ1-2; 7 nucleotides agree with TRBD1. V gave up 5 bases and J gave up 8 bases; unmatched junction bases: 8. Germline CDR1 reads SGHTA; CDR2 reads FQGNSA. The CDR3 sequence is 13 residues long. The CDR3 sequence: CASSGRGRGGYTF. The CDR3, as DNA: TGTGCCAGCAGCGGAAGGGGGCGAGGAGGCTACACCTTC.

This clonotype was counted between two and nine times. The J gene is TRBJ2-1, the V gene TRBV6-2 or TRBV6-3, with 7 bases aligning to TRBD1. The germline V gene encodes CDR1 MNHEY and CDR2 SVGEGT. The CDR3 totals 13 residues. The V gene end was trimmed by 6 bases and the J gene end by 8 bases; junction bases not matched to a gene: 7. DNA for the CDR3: TGTGCCAGCAGATGGACAGGATGGCATGAGCAGTTCTTC. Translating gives CASRWTGWHEQFF.

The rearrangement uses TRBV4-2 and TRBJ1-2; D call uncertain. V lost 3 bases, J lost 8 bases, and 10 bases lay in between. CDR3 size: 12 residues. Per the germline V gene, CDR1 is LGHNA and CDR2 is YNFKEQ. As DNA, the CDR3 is TGTGCCAGCAGCCAGGGCAGCTCAGGCTACACCTTC. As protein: CASSQGSSGYTF.

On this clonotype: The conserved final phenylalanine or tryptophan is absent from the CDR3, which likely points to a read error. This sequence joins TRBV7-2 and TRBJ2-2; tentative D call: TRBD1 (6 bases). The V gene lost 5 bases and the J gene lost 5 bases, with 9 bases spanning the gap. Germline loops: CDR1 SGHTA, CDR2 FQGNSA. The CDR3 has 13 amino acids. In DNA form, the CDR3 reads TGTGCCAGCAGCGGCACAGGGACCGGGGAGCTGTTTGTT. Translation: CASSGTGTGELFV.

CDR3 amino acids: CSALGTGTSGNEKLFF. CDR3 in DNA: TGCAGCGCACTCGGGACAGGGACCTCGGGTAATGAAAAACTGTTTTTT. This chain links TRBV29-1 with TRBJ1-4; 9 nucleotides agree with TRBD1. There are 16 residues in the CDR3. Germline V CDR1 and CDR2: SQVTM, ANQGSEA. V lost 7 bases, J lost 4 bases, and 13 bases stayed unmatched.

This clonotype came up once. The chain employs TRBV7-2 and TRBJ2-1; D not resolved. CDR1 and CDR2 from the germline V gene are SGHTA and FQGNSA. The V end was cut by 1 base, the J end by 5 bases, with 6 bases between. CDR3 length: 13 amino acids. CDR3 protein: CTSSLVPDNEQFF. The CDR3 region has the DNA TGTACCAGCAGCTTAGTCCCGGACAATGAGCAGTTCTTC. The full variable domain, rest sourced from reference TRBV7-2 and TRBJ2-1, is GAGVSQSPSNKVTEKGKDVELRCDPISGHTALYWYRQSLGQGLEFLIYFQGNSAPDKSGLPSDRFSAERTGGSVSTLTIQRTQQEDSAVYLCTSSLVPDNEQFFGPGTRLTVL.

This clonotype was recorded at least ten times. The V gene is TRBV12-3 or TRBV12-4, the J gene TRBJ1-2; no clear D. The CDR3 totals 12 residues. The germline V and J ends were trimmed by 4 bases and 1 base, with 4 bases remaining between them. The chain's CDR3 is CASSSGNYGYTF. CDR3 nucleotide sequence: TGTGCCAGCAGTTCTGGTAACTATGGCTACACCTTC.

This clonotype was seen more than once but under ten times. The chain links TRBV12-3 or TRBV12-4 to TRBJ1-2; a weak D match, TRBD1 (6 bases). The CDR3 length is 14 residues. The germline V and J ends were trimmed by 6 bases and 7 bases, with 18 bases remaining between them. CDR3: CASRRGTSDGGYTF. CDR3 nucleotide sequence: TGTGCCAGCAGAAGGGGGACTTCCGACGGTGGCTACACCTTC.

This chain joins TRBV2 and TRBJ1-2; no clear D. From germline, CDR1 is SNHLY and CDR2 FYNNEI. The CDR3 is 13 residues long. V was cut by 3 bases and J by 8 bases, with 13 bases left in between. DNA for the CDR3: TGTGCCAGCAGTGAGGAGGCAGTGAGGGGCTACACCTTC. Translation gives CASSEEAVRGYTF.

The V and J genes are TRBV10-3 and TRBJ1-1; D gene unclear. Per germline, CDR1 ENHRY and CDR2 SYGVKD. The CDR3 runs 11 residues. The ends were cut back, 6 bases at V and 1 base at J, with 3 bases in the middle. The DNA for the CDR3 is TGTGCCATCAGCAGGAACACTGAAGCTTTCTTT. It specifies CAISRNTEAFF.

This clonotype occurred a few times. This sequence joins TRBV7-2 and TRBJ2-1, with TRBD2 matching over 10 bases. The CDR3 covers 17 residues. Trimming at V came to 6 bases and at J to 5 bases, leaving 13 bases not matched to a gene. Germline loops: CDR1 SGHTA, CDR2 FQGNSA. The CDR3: CASRPRLAGGADNEQFF. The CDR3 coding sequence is TGTGCCAGCAGGCCAAGATTAGCGGGGGGAGCGGACAATGAGCAGTTCTTC.

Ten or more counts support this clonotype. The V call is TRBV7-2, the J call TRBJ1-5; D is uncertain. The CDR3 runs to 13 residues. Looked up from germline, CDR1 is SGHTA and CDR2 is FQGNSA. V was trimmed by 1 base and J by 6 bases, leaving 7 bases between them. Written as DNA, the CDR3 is TGTGCCAGCAGCTTAGACCCGGGTCAGCCCCAGCATTTT. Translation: CASSLDPGQPQHF.

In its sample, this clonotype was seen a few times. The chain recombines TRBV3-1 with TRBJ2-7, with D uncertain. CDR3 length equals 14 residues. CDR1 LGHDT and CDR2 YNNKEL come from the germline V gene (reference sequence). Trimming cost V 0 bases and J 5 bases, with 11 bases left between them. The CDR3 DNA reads TGTGCCAGCAGCCAAGAGTTTTCGGTAAACGAGCAGTACTTC. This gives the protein CASSQEFSVNEQYF.

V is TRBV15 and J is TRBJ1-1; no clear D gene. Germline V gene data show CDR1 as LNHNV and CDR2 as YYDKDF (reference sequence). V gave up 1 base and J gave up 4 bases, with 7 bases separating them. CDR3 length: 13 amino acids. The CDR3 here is CATSRVWSTEAFF. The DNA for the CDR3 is TGTGCCACCAGCAGAGTTTGGAGCACTGAAGCTTTCTTT.

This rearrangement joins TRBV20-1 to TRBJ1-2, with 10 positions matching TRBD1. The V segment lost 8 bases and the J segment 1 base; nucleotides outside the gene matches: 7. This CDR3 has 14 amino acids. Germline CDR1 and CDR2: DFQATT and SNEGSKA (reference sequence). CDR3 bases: TGCAGTACTTCCGGGACAGGGGTTAACTATGGCTACACCTTC. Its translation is CSTSGTGVNYGYTF.

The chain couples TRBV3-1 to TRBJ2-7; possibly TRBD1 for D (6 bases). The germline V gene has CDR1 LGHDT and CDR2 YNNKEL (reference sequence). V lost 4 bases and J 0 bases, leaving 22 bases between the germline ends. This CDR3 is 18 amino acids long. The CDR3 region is CASSPGDLKGHPSYEQYF. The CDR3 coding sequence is TGTGCCAGCAGCCCGGGCGACCTTAAGGGACACCCCTCCTACGAGCAGTACTTC.

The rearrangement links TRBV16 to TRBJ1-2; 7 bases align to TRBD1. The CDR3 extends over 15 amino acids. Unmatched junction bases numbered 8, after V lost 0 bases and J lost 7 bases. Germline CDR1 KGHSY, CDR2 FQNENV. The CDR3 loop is CASSQSGGTGGGYTF. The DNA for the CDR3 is TGTGCCAGCAGCCAATCAGGGGGCACTGGCGGTGGCTACACCTTC. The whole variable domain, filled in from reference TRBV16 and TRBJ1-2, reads GEEVAQTPKHLVRGEGQKAKLYCAPIKGHSYVFWYQQVLKNEFKFLISFQNENVFDETGMPKERFSAKCLPNSPCSLEIQATKLEDSAVYFCASSQSGGTGGGYTFGSGTRLTVV.

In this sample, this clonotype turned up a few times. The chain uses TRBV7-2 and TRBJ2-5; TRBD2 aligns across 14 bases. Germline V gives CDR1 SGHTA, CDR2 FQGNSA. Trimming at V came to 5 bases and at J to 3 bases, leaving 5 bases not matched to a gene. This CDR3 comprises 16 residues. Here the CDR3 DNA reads TGTGCCAGCAGCGCACGACTAGCGGGGGGGGAAGAGACCCAGTACTTC. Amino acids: CASSARLAGGEETQYF. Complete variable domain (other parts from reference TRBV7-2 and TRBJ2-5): GAGVSQSPSNKVTEKGKDVELRCDPISGHTALYWYRQSLGQGLEFLIYFQGNSAPDKSGLPSDRFSAERTGGSVSTLTIQRTQQEDSAVYLCASSARLAGGEETQYFGPGTRLLVL.

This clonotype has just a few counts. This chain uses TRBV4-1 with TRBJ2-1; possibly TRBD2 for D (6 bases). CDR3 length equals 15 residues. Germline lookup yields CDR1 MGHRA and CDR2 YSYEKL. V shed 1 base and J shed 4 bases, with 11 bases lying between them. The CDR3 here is CASSQGSSVYNEQFF. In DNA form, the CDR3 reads TGCGCCAGCAGCCAAGGGTCTAGCGTGTACAATGAGCAGTTCTTC.

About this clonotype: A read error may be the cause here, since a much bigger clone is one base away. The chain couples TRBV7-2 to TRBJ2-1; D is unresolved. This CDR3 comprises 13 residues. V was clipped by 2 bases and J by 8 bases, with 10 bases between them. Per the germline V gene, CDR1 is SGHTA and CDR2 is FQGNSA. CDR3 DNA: TGTACCAGCAGCTTAAGGTTTGGGGATGAGCAGTTCTTC. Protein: CTSSLRFGDEQFF.

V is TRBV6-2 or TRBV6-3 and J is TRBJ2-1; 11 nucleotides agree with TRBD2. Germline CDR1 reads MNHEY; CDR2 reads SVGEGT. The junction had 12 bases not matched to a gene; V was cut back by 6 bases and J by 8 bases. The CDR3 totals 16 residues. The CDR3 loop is CASSRLLAGVGDEQFF. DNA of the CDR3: TGTGCCAGCAGCAGACTACTAGCGGGGGTCGGGGATGAGCAGTTCTTC.

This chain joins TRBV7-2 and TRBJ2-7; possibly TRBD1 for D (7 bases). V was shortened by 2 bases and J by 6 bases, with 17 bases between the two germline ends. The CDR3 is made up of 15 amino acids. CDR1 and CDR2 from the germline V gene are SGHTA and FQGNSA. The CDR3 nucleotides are TGTGCCAGCAGCTTATTGGGCAGGGGGGAAATCGAGCAGTACTTC. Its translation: CASSLLGRGEIEQYF.

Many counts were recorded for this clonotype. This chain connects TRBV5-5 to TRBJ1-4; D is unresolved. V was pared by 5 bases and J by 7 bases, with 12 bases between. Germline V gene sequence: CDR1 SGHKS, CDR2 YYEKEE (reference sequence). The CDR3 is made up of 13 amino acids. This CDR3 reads CASSYGRGEKLFF. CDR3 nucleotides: TGTGCCAGCAGTTACGGTCGGGGTGAAAAACTGTTTTTT.

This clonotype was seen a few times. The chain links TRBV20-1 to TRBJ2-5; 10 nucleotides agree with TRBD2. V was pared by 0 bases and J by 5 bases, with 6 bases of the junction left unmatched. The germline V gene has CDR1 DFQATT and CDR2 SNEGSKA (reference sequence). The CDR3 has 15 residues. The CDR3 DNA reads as TGCAGTGCTAGAGATCCCAGCGGGGGGGGCGAGACCCAGTACTTC. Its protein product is CSARDPSGGGETQYF.

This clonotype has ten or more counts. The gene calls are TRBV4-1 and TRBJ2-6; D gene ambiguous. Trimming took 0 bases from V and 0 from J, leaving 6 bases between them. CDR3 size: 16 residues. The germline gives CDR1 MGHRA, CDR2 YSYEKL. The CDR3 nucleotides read TGCGCCAGCAGCCAAGATGCCATCTCTGGGGCCAACGTCCTGACTTTC. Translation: CASSQDAISGANVLTF.

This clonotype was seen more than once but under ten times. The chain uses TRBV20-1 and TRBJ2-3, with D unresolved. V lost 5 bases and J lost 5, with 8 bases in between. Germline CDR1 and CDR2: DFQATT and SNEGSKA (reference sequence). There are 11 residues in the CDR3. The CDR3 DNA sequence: TGCAGTGCTTCGGTGAGAGATACGCAGTATTTT. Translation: CSASVRDTQYF.